This TCR beta chain was captured in a study of cytomegalovirus exposure and HLA in healthy donors. PCR amplification relied on 60 Vbeta primers (plus 13 Jbeta primers). Sequencing was performed with immunoSEQ multiplex PCR; in TCRdb, only in-frame clones are kept and a portion is missing. The sample consists of approximately 170,000 clones, 70% to 75% of them appearing once. With 7 bases removed from V and 0 bases from J, the gap between germline ends came to 9 bases. Germline lookup yields CDR1 LNHDA and CDR2 SQIVND (reference sequence). CDR3 size: 14 residues. Sample: PBMCs. The chain carries TRBV19 and TRBJ1-4; a possible D gene is TRBD1 (5 bases). The receptor was isolated from a woman in her twenties or thirties in good health and CMV-seropositive. CDR3 sequence reads: CASTGRATNEKLFF. CDR3 sequence (DNA): TGTGCCAGTACAGGGAGGGCAACTAATGAAAAACTGTTTTTT.